Presented here are 25 T cell receptor beta chains from one specimen sequenced in a study of T cells after yellow fever vaccination. Each CDR3 protein gets one entry after TCRdb re-called the 5' RACE reads with MiXCR. The sample contains about 320,000 distinct CDR3 sequences, 3.5% to 4.5% of which appear only once. The specimen was PBMCs, collected 15 days after the yellow fever booster vaccination. Source of these receptors: a man aged 18 to 30 who received the YFV17D yellow fever vaccine.

Many counts were recorded for this clonotype. The chain carries TRBV6-1 and TRBJ2-4; 8 nucleotides match TRBD2. J lost 3 bases, V lost 2 bases, and 12 bases had no gene match. There are 18 residues in the CDR3. Germline V gene data show CDR1 as MNHNS and CDR2 as SASEGT. CDR3 amino acids: CASSEPTGGPLVKNIQYF. The DNA for the CDR3 is TGTGCCAGCAGTGAACCGACGGGGGGGCCGTTAGTCAAAAACATTCAGTACTTC.

The gene calls are TRBV5-8 and TRBJ2-7, with TRBD2 as a possible D gene (5 bases). Germline lookup yields CDR1 SGHTS and CDR2 YDEGEE. Trimming removed 1 base from V and 0 bases from J, with 11 bases in between. The CDR3 contains 15 residues. CDR3 residues: CASSLWRVSSYEQYV. CDR3 DNA sequence: TGTGCCAGCAGCTTGTGGCGGGTGAGCTCCTACGAGCAGTACGTC.

The genes are TRBV11-2 and TRBJ2-5, with unresolved D. V gave up 5 bases and J gave up 5 bases, with 12 bases separating them. The CDR3 spans 13 residues. Looked up from germline, CDR1 is SGHAT and CDR2 is FQNNGV. The CDR3 DNA is TGTGCCAGCAGCGAAGGCTATTACGAGACCCAGTACTTC. Protein sequence: CASSEGYYETQYF. Filled out from reference TRBV11-2 and TRBJ2-5, the complete variable domain reads EAGVAQSPRYKIIEKRQSVAFWCNPISGHATLYWYQQILGQGPKLLIQFQNNGVVDDSQLPKDRFSAERLKGVDSTLKIQPAKLEDSAVYLCASSEGYYETQYFGPGTRLLVL.

This clonotype came up a few times. The chain is built from TRBV28 and TRBJ2-4; D is possibly TRBD1 or TRBD2 (5 bases each). The CDR3 is made up of 13 amino acids. The germline CDR1 and CDR2 sequences are MDHEN and SYDVKM. V was clipped by 6 bases and J by 11 bases, with 17 bases between them. The DNA for the CDR3 is TGTGCCAGCAGCTTCGTGGGGGTACCGTTTCAGTACTTC. Translated, it gives CASSFVGVPFQYF.

The chain links TRBV6-6 to TRBJ1-4; TRBD1 matches 9 bases. The CDR3 length is 14 residues. V lost 6 bases, J lost 5 bases, and 4 bases stayed unmatched. CDR1 MNHNY and CDR2 SVGAGI come from the germline V gene (reference sequence). The CDR3 here is CASRSDRGNEKLFF. CDR3 coding DNA: TGTGCCAGCAGGTCCGACAGGGGGAATGAAAAACTGTTTTTT.

This clonotype was seen only a few times. The chain joins TRBV7-9 to TRBJ2-3; 7 positions match TRBD1. This CDR3 has 15 residues. After removal of 7 bases from V and 0 bases from J, the junction contained 7 bases not matched to a gene. Germline V CDR1 and CDR2: SEHNR, FQNEAQ (reference sequence). Here the CDR3 DNA reads TGTGCCAGCAATCGGGACAGAGCTAGCACAGATACGCAGTATTTT. Translated, it gives CASNRDRASTDTQYF.

This clonotype was picked up many times. V usage is TRBV29-1 and J usage is TRBJ2-3; 9 positions agree with TRBD1. J lost 0 bases, V lost 6 bases, and 1 base had no gene match. CDR1 is SQVTM, CDR2 ANQGSEA, per germline. CDR3 length: 13 residues. DNA for the CDR3: TGCAGCGTGACAGGGGGGAGCACAGATACGCAGTATTTT. As protein: CSVTGGSTDTQYF.

The chain recombines TRBV27 with TRBJ1-4; D gene unclear. The CDR3 loop spans 15 amino acids. CDR1 is MNHEY and CDR2 is SMNVEV in the germline V gene (reference sequence). Trimming removed 7 bases at V and 8 bases at J, with 20 bases between. The chain's CDR3 is CASMPYYSGGEKLFF. DNA for the CDR3: TGTGCCAGCATGCCATATTATTCGGGTGGGGAAAAACTGTTTTTT.

This clonotype was picked up many times. The chain employs TRBV3-1 and TRBJ2-5, with TRBD2 matching over 11 bases. J gave up 2 bases and V 4 bases, and 15 bases lay outside the gene matches. The germline CDR1 and CDR2 sequences are LGHDT and YNNKEL (reference sequence). The length of the CDR3 is 19 residues. CDR3 nucleotides: TGTGCCAGCAGCCTTGGCGGGTGGACTAGCGGGCGTGAACAAGAGACCCAGTACTTC. This encodes CASSLGGWTSGREQETQYF.

The chain combines TRBV7-2 with TRBJ2-5; 7 bases match TRBD1. The CDR3 contains 14 residues. Per the germline V gene, CDR1 is SGHTA and CDR2 is FQGNSA. With V trimmed by 7 bases and J by 1 base, 6 bases remained unmatched. The CDR3 loop is CASTTWTGQETQYF. The CDR3 region has the DNA TGTGCCAGCACCACATGGACAGGCCAAGAGACCCAGTACTTC.

This clonotype was recorded at least ten times. The V call is TRBV11-1, the J call TRBJ2-1; D gene ambiguous. The CDR3 consists of 15 residues. CDR1 is SGHAT and CDR2 is FQDESV in the germline V gene (reference sequence). V shed 4 bases and J shed 3 bases, with 13 bases lying between them. As DNA, the CDR3 is TGTGCCAGCAGCTATGTAGCTCGAGGCTACAATGAGCAGTTCTTC. Protein product: CASSYVARGYNEQFF.

Many counts were recorded for this clonotype. J is TRBJ1-5 and V is TRBV15; 8 bases agree with TRBD1. Germline lookup yields CDR1 LNHNV and CDR2 YYDKDF (reference sequence). Germline trimming cut 6 bases from V and 6 bases from J; bases unmatched to any gene: 13. The CDR3 runs 16 residues. The CDR3 sequence is CATSTLPQGVGQPQHF. CDR3 sequence (DNA): TGTGCCACCAGTACCCTCCCACAGGGGGTCGGTCAGCCCCAGCATTTT.

This clonotype came up many times. The chain links TRBV20-1 to TRBJ2-1, with 12 bases matching TRBD2. Losses at the gene ends were 5 bases for V and 6 bases for J; bases not matched to a gene: 5. The germline CDR1 and CDR2 sequences are DFQATT and SNEGSKA (reference sequence). This CDR3 is built from 14 residues. The DNA of the CDR3 is TGCAGTGCTGGAGGACTAGCGGGGCTCAATGAGCAGTTCTTC. Translation gives CSAGGLAGLNEQFF.

The sample holds a few counts of this clonotype. The chain employs TRBV24-1 and TRBJ1-5, with D unclear. Germline CDR1 reads KGHDR; CDR2 reads SFDVKD. The CDR3 length is 12 residues. V lost 5 bases and J lost 7, with 8 bases in between. The CDR3 loop reads CATSVGRQPQHF. CDR3 in DNA: TGTGCCACCAGTGTTGGCAGACAGCCCCAGCATTTT.

The genes are TRBV4-1 and TRBJ2-1; no reliable D call. The CDR3 extends over 13 amino acids. The germline CDR1 and CDR2 sequences are MGHRA and YSYEKL. V was cut by 6 bases and J by 5 bases, with 11 bases left in between. The CDR3 loop reads CASRPTRNNEQFF. CDR3 nucleotide sequence: TGCGCCAGCAGACCGACAAGAAACAATGAGCAGTTCTTC.

The chain uses TRBV5-1 and TRBJ2-7; D gene unclear. The CDR3 has 15 amino acids. CDR1 is SGHRS and CDR2 is YFSETQ in the germline V gene. Trimming removed 0 bases from V and 5 bases from J, with 15 bases in between. The CDR3, as DNA: TGCGCCAGCAGCTTGGACCCCAATCAGGTCGACGAGCAGTACTTC. Protein product: CASSLDPNQVDEQYF.

This clonotype was counted only a few times. The genes are TRBV5-1 and TRBJ2-3; maybe TRBD2 (5 bases). Trimming cost V 1 base and J 1 base, with 10 bases left between them. Germline-derived CDR1 and CDR2 are SGHRS and YFSETQ. This CDR3 contains 15 residues. CDR3 sequence: CASSLFHGGTDTQYF. The CDR3 nucleotides read TGCGCCAGCAGCTTGTTCCACGGGGGCACAGATACGCAGTATTTT. The whole variable domain, filled in from reference TRBV5-1 and TRBJ2-3, reads KAGVTQTPRYLIKTRGQQVTLSCSPISGHRSVSWYQQTPGQGLQFLFEYFSETQRNKGNFPGRFSGRQFSNSRSEMNVSTLELGDSALYLCASSLFHGGTDTQYFGPGTRLTVL.

This clonotype has ten or more counts. This chain links TRBV20-1 with TRBJ2-1, with D tentatively TRBD2 (6 bases). Germline CDR1 reads DFQATT; CDR2 reads SNEGSKA (reference sequence). There are 13 residues in the CDR3. With 2 bases removed from V and 8 bases from J, the gap between germline ends came to 13 bases. The CDR3 is CSARPLTGDEQFF. The CDR3 DNA follows: TGCAGTGCTAGACCCCTAACGGGGGATGAGCAGTTCTTC.

This clonotype turned up a few times. V usage is TRBV11-2 and J usage is TRBJ2-5; possible D gene TRBD2, 6 bases. The CDR3 contains 17 residues. Germline V lookup: CDR1 SGHAT, CDR2 FQNNGV. Trimming removed 2 bases at V and 6 bases at J, with 22 bases between. The CDR3: CASSLSPLGRGRKTQYF. As DNA, the CDR3 is TGTGCCAGCAGCTTAAGCCCCCTCGGGCGGGGCCGGAAGACCCAGTACTTC.

This clonotype has ten or more counts. V is TRBV9 and J is TRBJ2-7; the D gene is possibly TRBD2 (6 bases). The CDR3 is 16 amino acids. The germline V gene has CDR1 SGDLS and CDR2 YYNGEE. Trimming stripped 3 bases from V and 6 bases from J, with 22 bases between. Here the CDR3 reads CASSETGTGVYSEQYF. The CDR3 coding sequence is TGTGCCAGCAGCGAGACCGGGACGGGGGTTTACTCCGAGCAGTACTTC.

The V and J genes are TRBV19 and TRBJ1-1; weak D call: TRBD1 (5 bases). The germline V gene has CDR1 LNHDA and CDR2 SQIVND (reference sequence). The V end was cut by 3 bases, the J end by 4 bases, with 15 bases between. CDR3 length equals 15 residues. The chain's CDR3 is CASSIRPGSGTEAFF. CDR3 bases: TGTGCCAGTAGTATCCGGCCAGGGTCGGGCACTGAAGCTTTCTTT.

Many counts were recorded for this clonotype. The V and J genes are TRBV12-3 or TRBV12-4 and TRBJ2-7, with D possibly matching TRBD1 (6 bases). The V gene lost 3 bases and the J gene lost 3 bases, with 9 bases spanning the gap. The CDR3 is made up of 13 amino acids. The CDR3 DNA follows: TGTGCCAGCAGTTTGGGGACAAGCTACGAGCAGTACTTC. Protein: CASSLGTSYEQYF.

This clonotype was detected only a few times. The chain joins TRBV6-5 to TRBJ1-3; D uncertain. The V gene's germline CDR1 is MNHEY and CDR2 SVGAGI. The CDR3 consists of 15 residues. The germline V and J ends were trimmed by 5 bases and 2 bases, with 13 bases remaining between them. CDR3 sequence (DNA): TGTGCCAGCAGTCCCCTATCCGGGGCTGGAAACACCATATATTTT. Its translation: CASSPLSGAGNTIYF.

There are a few counts of this clonotype. The chain couples TRBV7-2 to TRBJ2-3; D is unclear. Germline-derived CDR1 and CDR2 are SGHTA and FQGNSA. Trimming took 0 bases from V and 3 from J, leaving 10 bases between them. The CDR3 is 15 residues long. The CDR3 region has the DNA TGTGCCAGCAGCTTAGCTCCTACGGGTACAGATACGCAGTATTTT. This translates into CASSLAPTGTDTQYF. The complete variable domain, with remaining parts taken from reference TRBV7-2 and TRBJ2-3, reads GAGVSQSPSNKVTEKGKDVELRCDPISGHTALYWYRQSLGQGLEFLIYFQGNSAPDKSGLPSDRFSAERTGGSVSTLTIQRTQQEDSAVYLCASSLAPTGTDTQYFGPGTRLTVL.

Ten or more counts support this clonotype. This chain links TRBV5-1 with TRBJ1-5; tentatively, D is TRBD1 (5 bases). Germline V gene lookup returns CDR1 SGHRS and CDR2 YFSETQ. V dropped 0 bases and J dropped 4 bases, with 11 bases sitting between them. This CDR3 spans 15 amino acids. The CDR3 DNA reads TGCGCCAGCAGCTTGGAGGCAGGGCCGAATCAGCCCCAGCATTTT. Its protein is CASSLEAGPNQPQHF.